These 9 T cell receptor beta chains share one sample of origin, sequenced in a study of cytomegalovirus exposure and HLA in healthy donors. Clones were sequenced by immunoSEQ multiplex PCR, and TCRdb holds only the in-frame ones, with some missing. The top ten hold about 2.1% of the sample, which has 150,000 to 200,000 clones, approximately 80% seen once. Sequenced material: PBMCs. These receptors originate from a man aged 30-40 years in good health and CMV-seropositive.

This chain joins TRBV9 and TRBJ2-3, with 8 bases that match TRBD1. Germline CDR1 reads SGDLS; CDR2 reads YYNGEE. The CDR3 extends over 15 amino acids. After removal of 0 bases from V and 1 base from J, the junction contained 1 base not matched to a gene. The CDR3 coding sequence is TGTGCCAGCAGCGTAGAGGACAGGGGCACAGATACGCAGTATTTT. Protein: CASSVEDRGTDTQYF.

This sequence joins TRBV7-8 and TRBJ2-6; 9 nucleotides line up with TRBD1. After removal of 1 base from V and 0 bases from J, the junction contained 4 bases not matched to a gene. Germline V CDR1 and CDR2: SGHVS, FQNEAQ. The CDR3 has 18 amino acids. The CDR3 protein is CASSLGQGGDSGANVLTF. In nucleotides, the CDR3 is TGTGCCAGCAGCTTAGGACAGGGGGGGGACTCTGGGGCCAACGTCCTGACTTTC.

The CDR3 DNA follows: TGCGCCAGCAGTCGGGGAGTGAAGAACACTGAAGCTTTCTTT. This gives the protein CASSRGVKNTEAFF. The chain recombines TRBV23-1 with TRBJ1-1; D is unclear. TRBV23-1 is designated an ORF whose function remains uncertain. With 4 bases removed from V and 1 base from J, the gap between germline ends came to 10 bases. This CDR3 region has 14 residues.

This clone came up a few times. The chain combines TRBV7-9 with TRBJ1-4; D is unresolved. The V gene lost 4 bases and the J gene lost 12 bases, with 15 bases spanning the gap. The CDR3 has 13 amino acids. Germline lookup yields CDR1 SEHNR and CDR2 FQNEAQ (reference sequence). The CDR3 DNA sequence: TGTGCCAGCAGCTCCAGGACTAATGGGGAACTGTTTTTT. Translated: CASSSRTNGELFF.

This chain joins TRBV19 and TRBJ2-2; 13 positions agree with TRBD2. The CDR3 has 18 residues. V lost 9 bases, J lost 4 bases, and 14 bases stayed unmatched. Germline CDR1 is LNHDA and CDR2 is SQIVND (reference sequence). This CDR3 reads CASRVAETSGGLTGELFF. In DNA form, the CDR3 reads TGTGCCAGCCGGGTGGCCGAGACTAGCGGGGGGCTCACCGGGGAGCTGTTTTTT.

The chain carries TRBV19 and TRBJ1-4; TRBD1 matches at 12 bases. V gave up 6 bases and J gave up 5 bases; unmatched junction bases: 13. CDR3 length equals 18 residues. Germline V gene lookup returns CDR1 LNHDA and CDR2 SQIVND (reference sequence). The CDR3, as DNA: TGTGCCAGTAGCACCCTCCGGGACAGGGGGCTGTCAAATGAAAAACTGTTTTTT. It is translated as CASSTLRDRGLSNEKLFF.

This chain uses TRBV19 with TRBJ1-1; 10 positions match TRBD1. This CDR3 region has 17 residues. V trimming: 2 bases; J trimming: 1 base; junction bases outside the gene matches: 7. Germline V gene lookup returns CDR1 LNHDA and CDR2 SQIVND (reference sequence). CDR3 sequence reads: CASSITGQGTRNTEAFF. The CDR3, as DNA: TGTGCCAGTAGTATAACGGGACAGGGGACAAGGAACACTGAAGCTTTCTTT.

The chain combines TRBV13 with TRBJ2-3; 14 bases are a match to TRBD2. The CDR3 has 18 residues. The J segment lost 2 bases and the V segment lost 3 bases, leaving 7 bases of the junction unmatched. Germline CDR1 and CDR2: PRHDT and FYEKMQ (reference sequence). CDR3 loop: CASSFLGLAGANTDTQYF. CDR3 nucleotide sequence: TGTGCCAGCAGCTTCCTGGGACTAGCGGGGGCCAACACAGATACGCAGTATTTT.

The chain joins TRBV9 to TRBJ2-3; 7 bases agree with TRBD2. J lost 1 base, V lost 1 base, and 9 bases had no gene match. CDR1 and CDR2 (germline): SGDLS, YYNGEE. CDR3 length: 17 amino acids. The DNA of the CDR3 is TGTGCCAGCAGCGTATTTGGGGGGGGACTCCGCACAGATACGCAGTATTTT. This encodes CASSVFGGGLRTDTQYF.